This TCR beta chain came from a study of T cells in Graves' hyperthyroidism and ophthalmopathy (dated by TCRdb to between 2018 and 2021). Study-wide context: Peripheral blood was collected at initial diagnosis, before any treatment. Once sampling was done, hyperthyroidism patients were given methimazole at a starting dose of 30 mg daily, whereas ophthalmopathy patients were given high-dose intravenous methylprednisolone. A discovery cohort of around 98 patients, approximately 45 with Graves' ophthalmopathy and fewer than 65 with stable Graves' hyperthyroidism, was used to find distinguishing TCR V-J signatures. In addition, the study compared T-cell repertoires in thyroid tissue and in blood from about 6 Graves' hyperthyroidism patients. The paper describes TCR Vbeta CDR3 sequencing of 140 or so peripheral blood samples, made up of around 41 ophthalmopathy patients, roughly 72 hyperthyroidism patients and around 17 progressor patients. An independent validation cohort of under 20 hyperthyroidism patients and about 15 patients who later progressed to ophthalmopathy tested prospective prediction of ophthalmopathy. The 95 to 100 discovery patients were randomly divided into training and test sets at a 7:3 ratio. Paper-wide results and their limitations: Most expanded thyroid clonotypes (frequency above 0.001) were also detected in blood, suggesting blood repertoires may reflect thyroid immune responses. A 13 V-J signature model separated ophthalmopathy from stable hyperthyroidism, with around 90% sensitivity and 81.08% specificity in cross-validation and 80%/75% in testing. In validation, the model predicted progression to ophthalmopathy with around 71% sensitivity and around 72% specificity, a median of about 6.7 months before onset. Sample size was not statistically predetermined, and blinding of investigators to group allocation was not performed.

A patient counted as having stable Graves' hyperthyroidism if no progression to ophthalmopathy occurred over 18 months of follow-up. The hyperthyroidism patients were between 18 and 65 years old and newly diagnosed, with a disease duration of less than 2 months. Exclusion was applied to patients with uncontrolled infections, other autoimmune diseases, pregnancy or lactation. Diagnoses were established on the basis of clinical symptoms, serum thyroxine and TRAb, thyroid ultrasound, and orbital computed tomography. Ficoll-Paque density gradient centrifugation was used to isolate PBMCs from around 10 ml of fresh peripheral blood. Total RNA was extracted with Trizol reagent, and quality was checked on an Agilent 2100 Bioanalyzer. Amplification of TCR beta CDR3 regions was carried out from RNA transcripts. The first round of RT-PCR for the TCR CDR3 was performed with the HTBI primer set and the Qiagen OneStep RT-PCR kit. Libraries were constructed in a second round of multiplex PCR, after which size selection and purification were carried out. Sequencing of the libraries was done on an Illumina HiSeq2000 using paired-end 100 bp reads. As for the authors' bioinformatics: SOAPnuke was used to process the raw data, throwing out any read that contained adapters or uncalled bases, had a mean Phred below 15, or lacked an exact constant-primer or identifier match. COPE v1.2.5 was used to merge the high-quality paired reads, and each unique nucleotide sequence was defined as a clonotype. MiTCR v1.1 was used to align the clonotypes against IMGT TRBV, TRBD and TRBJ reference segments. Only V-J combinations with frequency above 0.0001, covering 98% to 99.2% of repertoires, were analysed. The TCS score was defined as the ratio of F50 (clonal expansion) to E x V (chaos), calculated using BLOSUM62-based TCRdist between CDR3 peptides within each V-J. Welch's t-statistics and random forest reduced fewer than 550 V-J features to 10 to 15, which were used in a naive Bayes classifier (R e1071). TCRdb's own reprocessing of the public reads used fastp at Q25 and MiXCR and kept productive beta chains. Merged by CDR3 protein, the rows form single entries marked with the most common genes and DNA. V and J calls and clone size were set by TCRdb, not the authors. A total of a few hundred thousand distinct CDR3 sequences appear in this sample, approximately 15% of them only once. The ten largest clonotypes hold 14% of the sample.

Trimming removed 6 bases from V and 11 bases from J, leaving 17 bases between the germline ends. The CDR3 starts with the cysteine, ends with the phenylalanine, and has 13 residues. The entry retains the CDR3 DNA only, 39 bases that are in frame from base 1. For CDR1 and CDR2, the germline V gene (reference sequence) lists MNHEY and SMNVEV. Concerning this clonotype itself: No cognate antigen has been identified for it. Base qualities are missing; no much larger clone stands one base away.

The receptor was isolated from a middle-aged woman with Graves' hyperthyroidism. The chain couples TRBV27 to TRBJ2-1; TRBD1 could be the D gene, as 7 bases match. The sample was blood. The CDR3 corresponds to CASRLSGGRKQFF. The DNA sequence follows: TGTGCCAGCAGACTTTCAGGGGGGAGGAAGCAGTTCTTC.